Below are 5 T cell receptor beta chains sequenced from a single sample in a study of blood T cell repertoires in COVID-19. The repertoire was sequenced with immunoSEQ multiplex PCR; TCRdb's copy has only in-frame clones and lacks some. The sample lists approximately 110,000 clones; around 85% were seen once. Sequencing was carried out using peripheral blood. These receptors came from a woman of 80 years or more with COVID-19, enrolled during active disease.

The V and J genes are TRBV28 and TRBJ1-5; D remains unclear. V shed 1 base and J shed 9 bases, with 16 bases lying between them. This CDR3 comprises 15 residues. Germline V CDR1 and CDR2: MDHEN, SYDVKM. The CDR3 nucleotides read TGTGCCAGCAGTTTATATGTCGGCGGGTCTAGGCCCCAGCATTTT. This sequence encodes CASSLYVGGSRPQHF.

The chain is built from TRBV28 and TRBJ2-1; 12 nucleotides match TRBD2. Germline CDR1 reads MDHEN; CDR2 reads SYDVKM. Losses at the gene ends were 5 bases for V and 6 bases for J; bases not matched to a gene: 8. There are 16 residues in the CDR3. Here the CDR3 DNA reads TGTGCCAGCAGTCCCCAAGGACTAGCGGGATTCAATGAGCAGTTCTTC. It codes for CASSPQGLAGFNEQFF.

The chain employs TRBV5-1 and TRBJ2-6, with D unclear. Trimming shortened V by 2 bases and J by 0 bases, and 15 bases separated the two germline ends. The germline V gene encodes CDR1 SGHRS and CDR2 YFSETQ. The CDR3 length is 18 residues. CDR3 coding DNA: TGCGCCAGCAGCTTAGGTACAGTGGCCCACTCTGGGGCCAACGTCCTGACTTTC. It codes for CASSLGTVAHSGANVLTF. Full variable domain (rest looked up from reference TRBV5-1 and TRBJ2-6): KAGVTQTPRYLIKTRGQQVTLSCSPISGHRSVSWYQQTPGQGLQFLFEYFSETQRNKGNFPGRFSGRQFSNSRSEMNVSTLELGDSALYLCASSLGTVAHSGANVLTFGAGSRLTVL.

This clone was counted a single time. The chain recombines TRBV7-9 with TRBJ1-5; weak D call: TRBD1 (6 bases). V lost 1 base, J lost 4 bases, and 11 bases lay in between. In germline, CDR1 is SEHNR, CDR2 FQNEAQ (reference sequence). The CDR3 extends over 15 amino acids. The CDR3 reads CASSLGGQPNQPQHF. The CDR3 DNA sequence: TGTGCCAGCAGCTTAGGGGGGCAGCCTAATCAGCCCCAGCATTTT.

CDR3 sequence reads: CASSPAGLAYYEQYF. The DNA of the CDR3 is TGTGCCAGCAGTCCCGCAGGACTAGCGTACTACGAGCAGTACTTC. This chain uses TRBV9 with TRBJ2-7, with 9 nucleotides matching TRBD2. V was pared by 5 bases and J by 3 bases, with 9 bases of the junction left unmatched. CDR1 is SGDLS, CDR2 YYNGEE, per germline. The CDR3 consists of 15 residues.